A selection of T cell receptor beta chains follows, all from one sample in a study of CXCR3-negative and CXCR3-positive naive CD8 T cells. TCRdb reanalyzed the 5' RACE reads and collapses them to one entry per CDR3 protein, without DNA. This sample's table has 40,000 to 45,000 distinct CDR3 sequences. The sample comprised memory CD8+ T cells from blood. These receptors originate from a human donor in good health. Some clones in this sample may be carry-over from other donors' samples. Both conserved end residues are part of each CDR3.

j_call	v_call	cdr3_aa
TRBJ2-2	TRBV18	CASSLILTWRELFF
TRBJ2-7	TRBV7-3	CASSYGLALEQYF
TRBJ2-7	TRBV5-1	CASSWTSGSVDEQYF
TRBJ1-5	TRBV6-6	CASMTPADQPQHF
TRBJ2-2	TRBV29-1	CSVWEVRRNTGELFF
TRBJ1-5	TRBV7-6	CASSLEGGTHQPQHF
TRBJ2-2	TRBV7-3	CASAGTSGARPGELFF
TRBJ2-7	TRBV7-6	CASSSQPGQGLVAYEQYF
TRBJ2-1	TRBV28	CASSLFWNEQFF
TRBJ2-7	TRBV29-1	CSVLRTGNEQYF
TRBJ2-2	TRBV7-9	CASIFTSDRGLTGELFF
TRBJ2-1	TRBV19	CASSIGSPNEQFF
TRBJ1-2	TRBV4-3	CASSQDQGAGDGYTF
TRBJ2-7	TRBV6-1	CASSPETGTSYEQYF
TRBJ2-7	TRBV4-3	CASSPTGTGLYEQYF
TRBJ2-1	TRBV29-1	CSVERDGLYNEQFF
TRBJ2-2	TRBV4-3	CASSQEFRIPGELFF
TRBJ2-1	TRBV7-8	CASSRTDIVDEQFF
TRBJ2-5	TRBV7-9	CASSHLAGGPQETQYF
TRBJ1-5	TRBV19	CASSITGGSQPQHF
TRBJ2-1	TRBV5-1	CASSLSGGSPTRYNEQFF